This TCR beta chain was sequenced in a study of blood T cell repertoires in COVID-19. Study-level background: PBMCs, B-cell-depleted T cells, or T cells were the source of the cDNA or gDNA that made up the material.

The CDR3 is 15 amino acids. The J segment lost 2 bases and the V segment lost 6 bases, leaving 8 bases of the junction unmatched. Germline CDR1 and CDR2: SEHNR and FQNEAQ (reference sequence). Produced via immunoSEQ multiplex PCR; TCRdb's table is partial and in-frame only. The table records 320,000 or so clones, roughly 85% of them present only once. This clone came up a few times. The sequencing sample was made of PBMCs or T cells enriched from blood (not recorded which). The V and J genes are TRBV7-9 and TRBJ2-3, with 7 nucleotides matching TRBD1. This TCR was sampled from a woman aged 25 to 39 who had been exposed to COVID-19. The CDR3 DNA reads as TGTGCCAGCAGGGCTAACAGGGGTGCCACAGATACGCAGTATTTT. Amino acids: CASRANRGATDTQYF.